This T cell receptor (beta chain) was recorded in a study of PD-L1 blockade in urothelial cancer. TCRdb's copy holds only in-frame clones and misses some; the assay was immunoSEQ multiplex PCR. The table includes tens of thousands of clones, around 84% detected once. The germline V gene has CDR1 MNHEY and CDR2 SMNVEV (reference sequence). The CDR3 consists of 15 residues. The ends were cut back, 3 bases at V and 6 bases at J, with 15 bases in the middle. Time point here: pretreatment peripheral blood. Locally advanced or metastatic urothelial carcinoma affected the patients. The TCR sequence derives from a woman between 65 and 79 years old with urothelial cancer. Sequences were derived from PBMCs, sampled around atezolizumab (anti-PD-L1) treatment. The genes are TRBV27 and TRBJ1-5; a possible D gene is TRBD1 (6 bases). CDR3 sequence reads: CASSFVGRGSQPQHF. The CDR3 nucleotides read TGTGCCAGCAGTTTCGTTGGCAGGGGTTCTCAGCCCCAGCATTTT.